This T cell receptor (beta chain) was sequenced during a study of shared clonotypes between healthy human individuals (dated by TCRdb to between 2020 and 2021). At the level of the whole study: A few men and two women, aged 18 to 49 years, made up the cohort. For each donor, three plates each were used for CD4 naive and CD4 memory, two plates were used for CD8 naive, and one plate was used for CD8 memory. The study deeply sequenced blood TCR repertoires of about 5 healthy adults to estimate repertoire size and the extent of clonotype sharing between individuals. To increase sequencing depth and limit assay-specific biases, TCR repertoire library preparation and sequencing were carried out by different laboratories using diverse techniques. Leukapheresis yielded between about 0.9 and 10 billion PBMCs per donor. Points the paper makes about the study in general: Larger estimated clonotype richness was generally found for naive subsets than for memory subsets. Pairwise subsampling indicated that sequencing depth was expected to affect the degree of clonotype sharing among donors. Sharing across a handful of donors was observed for around 5% of naive CD4, 3.5% of naive CD8, 2% to 2.5% of memory CD4, and about 0.38% of memory CD8 clonotypes. Compared with non-shared clonotypes, clonotypes shared by all four sorted-subset donors had higher generation probabilities. Only blood was sampled, and tissue TCR repertoires likely differ from those in blood. Incomplete sequencing was indicated by rarefaction of sorted-subset datasets, despite the large sequencing depth. The genetic and exposure-history diversity represented was limited by the small number of donors.

Details on this clone: There is no known antigen for this receptor. Base qualities are not provided; no much larger clone lies one nucleotide away.

Using the deep immunoSEQ assay, TCR CDR3 regions were amplified from genomic DNA by multiplex PCR. Genomic DNA extracted from each cell subset was distributed evenly over all wells of several immunoSEQ 96-well plates, and each plate served as one replicate. For sorted subsets, roughly 200 ng of genomic DNA, equivalent to around 31,000 T cell genomes, went into each replicate PCR. Purified libraries were measured with a Qubit 3.0 fluorometer, size-checked on a Bioanalyzer 2100, and measured again with the KAPA Library Quantification kit. Every immunoSEQ 96-well plate was sequenced on a separate single-read 150-cycle Illumina NextSeq 550 flow cell. In the paper's pipeline: The immunoSEQ output contained only junctional sequences without quality scores, so filtering could not match that applied to full-length reads. To assign V/J genes and CDR3, sequences were annotated using PyIR, a Python wrapper for IgBLAST v1.9, with IMGT germline references. Reads with weak V/J assignments (E-value above 1e-6), missing CDR3, stop codons, out-of-frame junctions, or ambiguous translated residues were removed. V3J clonotypes were defined as sequences sharing the same inferred V gene, J gene, and CDR3 amino acid sequence. Percentage overlap between repertoires was computed as shared unique clonotypes divided by the size of the smaller repertoire. RTK rarefaction, the Chao1 estimator, and Recon v2.1 estimates of unobserved clonotypes were used to assess repertoire richness. For all TCRbeta clonotypes obtained by the gDNA method from a handful of donors, generation probabilities were computed with OLGA. Imported from immuneACCESS, the table was reduced by TCRdb to in-frame sequences with V and J called. These copies leave out some clones; in studies compared against another copy, an unresolved V gene accounts for under half, and the cause of the remainder is not known. V, J and clone size were drawn from that table, and D and trimming were deduced from the DNA. For this sample the table gives 2,500,000 or so clones, of which approximately 94% were detected only once. The ten largest clonotypes hold around 0.15% of the sample.

The donors were healthy, HIV-negative adults with no recently reported acute infections or vaccinations. All donors were Caucasian adults living in Nashville, Tennessee, USA. CD4+ T cells were enriched by magnetic negative selection; naive cells were then positively selected on CD45RA, and the negative fraction formed the memory subset. Blood was obtained by leukapheresis, after which PBMCs were separated by Ficoll-Histopaque density gradient centrifugation and cryopreserved in liquid nitrogen vapor phase. Purity and quantity of every magnetically sorted T cell population were checked by analytical flow cytometry. Genomic DNA was isolated from every sorted fraction and measured by UV absorbance on a Nanodrop 2000c. From a lookup of the germline V gene, CDR1 and CDR2 are SGDLS and YYNGEE. V lost 0 bases and J lost 0 bases; the stretch between them is 16 bases long. Its CDR3 holds 18 amino acids, cysteine through phenylalanine. The DNA shown is the 54-base CDR3, in frame from base 1.

The source is a man aged 18 to 30 in good health. The V and J genes are TRBV9 and TRBJ1-3; tentative D gene TRBD1, with 6 bases matching. Sequenced: naive CD4+ T cells sorted from blood. The cell subset or site label, as the study defines it: CD45RA+ positively selected. The nucleotides read TGTGCCAGCAGCGTAGGCCAAGGACAGACCGGCTCTGGAAACACCATATATTTT. Its protein is CASSVGQGQTGSGNTIYF.